These T cell receptor beta chains were read from a single sample in a study of cytomegalovirus exposure and HLA in healthy donors. TCRdb's copy holds only in-frame clones and misses some; the assay was immunoSEQ multiplex PCR. The sample contains 100,000 to 150,000 clones, about 88% of which appear only once. Sequenced sample: PBMCs. These receptors were obtained from a woman under 30 in good health and CMV-seronegative. Both conserved end residues are part of each CDR3. D genes are given only for firm matches. Only part of the rows carry a size: once, few, many, or a class if the clone is expanded.

D gene: NA; J gene: TRBJ2-4; clone size: NA; V gene: TRBV27; CDR3 DNA: TGTGCCAGCAGCGTACCGGGAAAAAACATTCAGTACTTC; CDR3 protein: CASSVPGKNIQYF
D gene: TRBD2; J gene: TRBJ2-1; clone size: NA; V gene: TRBV2; CDR3 DNA: TGTGCCAGCAGTGACGGAGGGGGACTAGCGGGAGACTATGAGCAGTTCTTC; CDR3 protein: CASSDGGGLAGDYEQFF
D gene: NA; J gene: TRBJ1-3; clone size: NA; V gene: TRBV19; CDR3 DNA: TGTGCCAGTACCAGGCTTTCCTCTGGAAACACCATATATTTT; CDR3 protein: CASTRLSSGNTIYF
D gene: NA; J gene: TRBJ1-2; clone size: few; V gene: TRBV2; CDR3 DNA: TGTGCCAGCAGTGTAGCCCTCTATGGCTACACCTTC; CDR3 protein: CASSVALYGYTF
D gene: NA; J gene: TRBJ2-7; clone size: NA; V gene: TRBV4-1; CDR3 DNA: TGCGCCAGCAGCCAAGAAGGGGGATCCTACGAGCAGTACTTC; CDR3 protein: CASSQEGGSYEQYF
D gene: NA; J gene: TRBJ1-1; clone size: NA; V gene: TRBV21-1; CDR3 DNA: TGTGCCAGCCTCAAGGGGGCTGAAGCTTTCTTT; CDR3 protein: CASLKGAEAFF
D gene: NA; J gene: TRBJ2-3; clone size: NA; V gene: TRBV18; CDR3 DNA: TGTGCCAGCTCACCTTCATCCGGCGGGGTCACAGATACGCAGTATTTT; CDR3 protein: CASSPSSGGVTDTQYF
D gene: TRBD2; J gene: TRBJ2-6; clone size: NA; V gene: TRBV15; CDR3 DNA: TGTGCCACCAGCAGAGATGGGGCGGGAGGAGGTGGGGCCAACGTCCTGACTTTC; CDR3 protein: CATSRDGAGGGGANVLTF
D gene: TRBD2; J gene: TRBJ2-1; clone size: NA; V gene: TRBV29-1; CDR3 DNA: TGCAGCGTTGAAGGTTTATCTAGCGGGGGGGCGGGTGAGCAGTTCTTC; CDR3 protein: CSVEGLSSGGAGEQFF
D gene: NA; J gene: TRBJ2-5; clone size: once; V gene: TRBV2; CDR3 DNA: TGTGCCAGCAGTGAACGGGTGGGGCGGCGGGGAGTGTCAGAGACCCAGTACTTC; CDR3 protein: CASSERVGRRGVSETQYF
D gene: TRBD1; J gene: TRBJ2-5; clone size: NA; V gene: TRBV27; CDR3 DNA: TGTGCCAGCAGACGGACAGGAGGTGAGACCCAGTACTTC; CDR3 protein: CASRRTGGETQYF
D gene: NA; J gene: TRBJ2-3; clone size: NA; V gene: TRBV18; CDR3 DNA: TGTGCCAGCTCACGAACACAGGGCAGGGATACGCAGTATTTT; CDR3 protein: CASSRTQGRDTQYF
D gene: TRBD1; J gene: TRBJ2-2; clone size: NA; V gene: TRBV7-8; CDR3 DNA: TGTGCCAGCAGTTCCCAGGGGGCAAAGACCGGGGAGCTGTTTTTT; CDR3 protein: CASSSQGAKTGELFF
D gene: NA; J gene: TRBJ1-4; clone size: NA; V gene: TRBV14; CDR3 DNA: TGTGCCAGCAGCCCGGGACTGGAGAATGAAAAACTGTTTTTT; CDR3 protein: CASSPGLENEKLFF
D gene: TRBD2; J gene: TRBJ2-2; clone size: few; V gene: TRBV4-1; CDR3 DNA: TGCGCCAGCAGCCACACCAAAGTGGGACTAGCGGGGGCTGGGGGGGAGCTGTTTTTT; CDR3 protein: CASSHTKVGLAGAGGELFF
D gene: TRBD1; J gene: TRBJ1-5; clone size: NA; V gene: TRBV7-2; CDR3 DNA: TGTGCCAGCAGTCCGGGACAGGGTTTTTCGGCCCAGCATTTT; CDR3 protein: CASSPGQGFSAQHF
D gene: TRBD1; J gene: TRBJ2-2; clone size: NA; V gene: TRBV7-2; CDR3 DNA: TGTGCCAGCAGCCTACAGGGGGCCGGGGAGCTGTTTTTT; CDR3 protein: CASSLQGAGELFF
D gene: TRBD1; J gene: TRBJ1-4; clone size: NA; V gene: TRBV7-6; CDR3 DNA: TGTGCCAGCAGCTTAGGGACAGGGGATGAAAAACTGTTTTTT; CDR3 protein: CASSLGTGDEKLFF
D gene: TRBD1; J gene: TRBJ1-5; clone size: NA; V gene: TRBV5-1; CDR3 DNA: TGCGCCAGCAGCTTGGCCTCGGACAGGGATAGCAATCAGCCCCAGCATTTT; CDR3 protein: CASSLASDRDSNQPQHF
D gene: NA; J gene: TRBJ1-1; clone size: NA; V gene: TRBV30; CDR3 DNA: TGTGCCTGGAGGAACACCGTCGGGGCTTTCTTT; CDR3 protein: CAWRNTVGAFF
D gene: TRBD1; J gene: TRBJ2-7; clone size: NA; V gene: TRBV11-2; CDR3 DNA: TGTGCCAGCAGCGCCCGGGACAGGGGTACGTACGAGCAGTACTTC; CDR3 protein: CASSARDRGTYEQYF
D gene: NA; J gene: TRBJ1-5; clone size: once; V gene: TRBV7-8; CDR3 DNA: TGTGCCAGCAGAATCAGGGGCGCGGGTCAGCCCCAGCATTTT; CDR3 protein: CASRIRGAGQPQHF
D gene: NA; J gene: TRBJ1-6; clone size: NA; V gene: TRBV14; CDR3 DNA: TGTGCCAGCAGCCAGCAGATTAATTCACCCCTCCACTTT; CDR3 protein: CASSQQINSPLHF
D gene: NA; J gene: TRBJ2-3; clone size: NA; V gene: TRBV28; CDR3 DNA: TGTGCCAGCAGTAGTCAGAGGTGGTATTTT; CDR3 protein: CASSSQRWYF
D gene: NA; J gene: TRBJ2-7; clone size: once; V gene: TRBV28; CDR3 DNA: TGTGCCAGCAGTTTATCTGAACTTAACTACGAGCAGTACTTC; CDR3 protein: CASSLSELNYEQYF
D gene: TRBD1; J gene: TRBJ1-2; clone size: NA; V gene: TRBV27; CDR3 DNA: TGTGCCAGCAGTTTTAAGCCCGGGACAGGAGTTAGTGGCTACACCTTC; CDR3 protein: CASSFKPGTGVSGYTF
D gene: NA; J gene: TRBJ1-4; clone size: once; V gene: TRBV5-4; CDR3 DNA: TGTGCCAGCAGCTTTGGGGGACTCTATGAAAAACTGTTTTTT; CDR3 protein: CASSFGGLYEKLFF
D gene: NA; J gene: TRBJ1-2; clone size: NA; V gene: TRBV6-5; CDR3 DNA: TGTGCCAGCAGTACAAACAGGGAAAGCTATGGCTACACCTTC; CDR3 protein: CASSTNRESYGYTF
D gene: NA; J gene: TRBJ1-1; clone size: NA; V gene: TRBV28; CDR3 DNA: TGTGCCAGCAGTTCCCAGGCTCTGAACACTGAAGCTTTCTTT; CDR3 protein: CASSSQALNTEAFF
D gene: NA; J gene: TRBJ1-5; clone size: once; V gene: TRBV7-9; CDR3 DNA: TGTGCCAGCAGCCGGGGTGTCCAGCCCCAGCATTTT; CDR3 protein: CASSRGVQPQHF
D gene: TRBD2; J gene: TRBJ2-5; clone size: once; V gene: TRBV30; CDR3 DNA: TGTGCCTGGAGTGCGCTGAGAACTTGGCTAGCGGGAGGAGGGGGTCAAGAGACCCAGTACTTC; CDR3 protein: CAWSALRTWLAGGGGQETQYF
D gene: TRBD1; J gene: TRBJ1-4; clone size: once; V gene: TRBV15; CDR3 DNA: TGTGCCACCGGTCGGGGACAGGGTAATGAAAAACTGTTTTTT; CDR3 protein: CATGRGQGNEKLFF
D gene: TRBD1; J gene: TRBJ2-3; clone size: NA; V gene: TRBV27; CDR3 DNA: TGTGCCAGCAGTCTCCCTCCGGGACAGGGATCAGATACGCAGTATTTT; CDR3 protein: CASSLPPGQGSDTQYF
D gene: NA; J gene: TRBJ2-3; clone size: NA; V gene: TRBV13; CDR3 DNA: TGTGCCAGCAGCACACCAGGGGGGACAGATACGCAGTATTTT; CDR3 protein: CASSTPGGTDTQYF